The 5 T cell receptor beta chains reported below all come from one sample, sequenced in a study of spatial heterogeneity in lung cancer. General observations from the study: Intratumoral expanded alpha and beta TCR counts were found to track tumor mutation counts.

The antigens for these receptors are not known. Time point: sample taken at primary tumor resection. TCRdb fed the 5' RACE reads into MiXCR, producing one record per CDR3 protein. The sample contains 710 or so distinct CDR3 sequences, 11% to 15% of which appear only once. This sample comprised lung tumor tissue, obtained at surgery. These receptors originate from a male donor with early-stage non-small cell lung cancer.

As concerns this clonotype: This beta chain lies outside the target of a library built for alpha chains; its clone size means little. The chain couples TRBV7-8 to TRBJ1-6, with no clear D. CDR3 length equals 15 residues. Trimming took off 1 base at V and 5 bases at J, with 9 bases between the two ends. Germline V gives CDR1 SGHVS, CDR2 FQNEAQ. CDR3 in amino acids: CASSLGGLDNSPLHF. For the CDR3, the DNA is TGTGCCAGCAGCTTAGGAGGTCTCGATAATTCACCCCTCCACTTT.

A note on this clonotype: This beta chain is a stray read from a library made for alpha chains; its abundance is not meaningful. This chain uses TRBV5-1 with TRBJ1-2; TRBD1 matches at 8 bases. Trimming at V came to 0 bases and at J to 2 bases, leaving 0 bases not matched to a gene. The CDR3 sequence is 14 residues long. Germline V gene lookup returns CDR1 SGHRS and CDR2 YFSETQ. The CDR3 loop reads CASSLDRGNYGYTF. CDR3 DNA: TGCGCCAGCAGCTTGGACAGGGGGAACTATGGCTACACCTTC.

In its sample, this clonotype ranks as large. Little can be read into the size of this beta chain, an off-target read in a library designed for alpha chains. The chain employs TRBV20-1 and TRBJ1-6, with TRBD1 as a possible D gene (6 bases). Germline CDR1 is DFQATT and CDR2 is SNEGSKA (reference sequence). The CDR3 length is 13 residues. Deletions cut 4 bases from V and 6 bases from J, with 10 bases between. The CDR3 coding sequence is TGCAGTGCTACTCGGGACACTAATTCACCCCTCCACTTT. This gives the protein CSATRDTNSPLHF.

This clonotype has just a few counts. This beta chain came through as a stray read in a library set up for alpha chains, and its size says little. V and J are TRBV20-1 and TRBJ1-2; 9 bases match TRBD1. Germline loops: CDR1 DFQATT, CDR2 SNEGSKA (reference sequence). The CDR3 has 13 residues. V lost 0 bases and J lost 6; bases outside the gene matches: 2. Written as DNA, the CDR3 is TGCAGTGCTAGAGATTGGACAGGGGATGGCTACACCTTC. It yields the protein CSARDWTGDGYTF.

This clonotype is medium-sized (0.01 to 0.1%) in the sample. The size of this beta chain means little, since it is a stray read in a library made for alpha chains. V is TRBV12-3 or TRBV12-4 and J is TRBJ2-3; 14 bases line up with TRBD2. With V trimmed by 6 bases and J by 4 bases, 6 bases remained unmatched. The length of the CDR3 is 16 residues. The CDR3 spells CASRLGTSGSADTQYF. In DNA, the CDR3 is TGTGCCAGCAGGCTCGGGACTAGCGGGAGCGCAGATACGCAGTATTTT.